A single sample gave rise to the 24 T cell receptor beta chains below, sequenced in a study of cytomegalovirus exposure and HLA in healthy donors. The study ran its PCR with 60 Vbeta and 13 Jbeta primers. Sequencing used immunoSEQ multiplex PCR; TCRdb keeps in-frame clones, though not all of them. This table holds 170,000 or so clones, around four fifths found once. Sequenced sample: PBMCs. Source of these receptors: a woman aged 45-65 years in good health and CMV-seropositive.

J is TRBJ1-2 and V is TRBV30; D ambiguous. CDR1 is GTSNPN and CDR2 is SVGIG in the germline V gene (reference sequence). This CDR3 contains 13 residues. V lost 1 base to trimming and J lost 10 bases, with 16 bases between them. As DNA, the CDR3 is TGTGCCTGGAGTGAGCAGGCAGTTCAGGACTACACCTTC. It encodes CAWSEQAVQDYTF.

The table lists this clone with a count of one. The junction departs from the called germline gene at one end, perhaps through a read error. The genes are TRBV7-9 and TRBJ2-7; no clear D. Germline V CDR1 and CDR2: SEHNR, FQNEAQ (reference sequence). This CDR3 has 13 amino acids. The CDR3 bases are TGTTCCAGCAGCTTACTGGCGGACTACGAGCAGTACTTC. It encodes CSSSLLADYEQYF.

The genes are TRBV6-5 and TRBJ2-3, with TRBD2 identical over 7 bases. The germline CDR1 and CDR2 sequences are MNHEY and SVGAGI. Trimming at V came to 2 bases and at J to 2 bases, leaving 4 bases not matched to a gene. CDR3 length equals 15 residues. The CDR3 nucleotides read TGTGCCAGCAGTTACGAAGCGGGGCTCACAGATACGCAGTATTTT. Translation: CASSYEAGLTDTQYF.

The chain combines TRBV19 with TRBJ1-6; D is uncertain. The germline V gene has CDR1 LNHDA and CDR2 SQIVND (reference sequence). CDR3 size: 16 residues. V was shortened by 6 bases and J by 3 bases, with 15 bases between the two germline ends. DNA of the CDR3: TGTGCCAGTAGACTCACCATTACAGACTATAATTCACCCCTCCACTTT. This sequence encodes CASRLTITDYNSPLHF. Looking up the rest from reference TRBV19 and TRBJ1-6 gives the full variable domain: DGGITQSPKYLFRKEGQNVTLSCEQNLNHDAMYWYRQDPGQGLRLIYYSQIVNDFQKGDIAEGYSVSREKKESFPLTVTSAQKNPTAFYLCASRLTITDYNSPLHFGNGTRLTVT.

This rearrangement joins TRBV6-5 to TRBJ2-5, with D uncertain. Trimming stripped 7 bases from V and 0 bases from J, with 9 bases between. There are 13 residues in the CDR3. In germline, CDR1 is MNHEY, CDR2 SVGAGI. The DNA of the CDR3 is TGTGCCAGCAAATTGACTCACCAAGAGACCCAGTACTTC. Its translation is CASKLTHQETQYF.

The CDR3 protein is CASSDDTNQPQHF. CDR3 sequence (DNA): TGTGCCAGCAGCGACGACACCAATCAGCCCCAGCATTTT. V usage is TRBV7-9 and J usage is TRBJ1-5; no clear D. The CDR3 is 13 amino acids. Trimming removed 5 bases from V and 3 bases from J, with 8 bases in between. The germline CDR1 and CDR2 sequences are SEHNR and FQNEAQ (reference sequence). Using reference TRBV7-9 and TRBJ1-5 for the parts outside the CDR3, the full variable domain is DTGVSQNPRHKITKRGQNVTFRCDPISEHNRLYWYRQTLGQGPEFLTYFQNEAQLEKSRLLSDRFSAERPKGSFSTLEIQRTEQGDSAMYLCASSDDTNQPQHFGDGTRLSIL.

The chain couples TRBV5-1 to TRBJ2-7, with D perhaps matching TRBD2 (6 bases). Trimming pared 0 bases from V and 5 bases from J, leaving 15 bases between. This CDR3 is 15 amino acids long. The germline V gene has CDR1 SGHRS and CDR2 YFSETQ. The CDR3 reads CASSLEAGRFHEQYF. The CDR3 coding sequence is TGCGCCAGCAGCTTGGAGGCAGGGAGGTTCCACGAGCAGTACTTC.

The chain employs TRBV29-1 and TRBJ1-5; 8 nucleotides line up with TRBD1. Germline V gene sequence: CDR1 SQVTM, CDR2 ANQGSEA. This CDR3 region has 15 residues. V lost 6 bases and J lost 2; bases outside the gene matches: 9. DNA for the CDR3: TGCAGCGTCCTGACAGGGGCGGGTGGCAATCAGCCCCAGCATTTT. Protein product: CSVLTGAGGNQPQHF.

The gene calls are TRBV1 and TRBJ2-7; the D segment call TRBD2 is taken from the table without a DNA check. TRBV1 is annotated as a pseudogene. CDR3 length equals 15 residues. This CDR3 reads CTRFGGTSGTYEQYF. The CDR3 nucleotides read TGCACCAGATTCGGTGGGACTAGCGGAACCTACGAGCAGTACTTC.

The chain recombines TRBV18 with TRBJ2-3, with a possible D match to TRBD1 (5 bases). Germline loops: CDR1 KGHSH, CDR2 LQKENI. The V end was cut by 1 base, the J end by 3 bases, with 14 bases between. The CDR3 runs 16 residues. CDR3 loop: CASSPRRQGGTDTQYF. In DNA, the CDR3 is TGTGCCAGCTCACCACGTCGGCAGGGTGGGACAGATACGCAGTATTTT.

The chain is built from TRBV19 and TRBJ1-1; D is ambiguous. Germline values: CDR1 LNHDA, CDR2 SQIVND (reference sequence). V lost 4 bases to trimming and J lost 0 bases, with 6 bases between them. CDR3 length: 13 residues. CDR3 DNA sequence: TGTGCCAGTAGTACAGGAATGAACACTGAAGCTTTCTTT. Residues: CASSTGMNTEAFF.

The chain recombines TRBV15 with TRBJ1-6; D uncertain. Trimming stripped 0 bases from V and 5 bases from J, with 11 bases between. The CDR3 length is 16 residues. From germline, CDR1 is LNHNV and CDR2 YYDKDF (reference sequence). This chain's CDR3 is CATSREQAGDNSPLHF. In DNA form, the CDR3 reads TGTGCCACCAGCAGAGAACAAGCCGGGGATAATTCACCCCTCCACTTT.

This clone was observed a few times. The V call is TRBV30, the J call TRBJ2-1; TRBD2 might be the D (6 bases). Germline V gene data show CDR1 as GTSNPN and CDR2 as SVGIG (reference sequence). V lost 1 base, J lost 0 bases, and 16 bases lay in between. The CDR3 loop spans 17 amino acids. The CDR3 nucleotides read TGTGCCTGGAGTGAAGGGTTGCGGGGACTCTCCTACAATGAGCAGTTCTTC. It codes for CAWSEGLRGLSYNEQFF.

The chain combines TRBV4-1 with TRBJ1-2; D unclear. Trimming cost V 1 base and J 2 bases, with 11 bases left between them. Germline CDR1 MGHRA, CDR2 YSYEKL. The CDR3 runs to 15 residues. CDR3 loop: CASSQGPEGNYGYTF. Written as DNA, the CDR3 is TGCGCCAGCAGCCAAGGCCCAGAGGGCAACTATGGCTACACCTTC.

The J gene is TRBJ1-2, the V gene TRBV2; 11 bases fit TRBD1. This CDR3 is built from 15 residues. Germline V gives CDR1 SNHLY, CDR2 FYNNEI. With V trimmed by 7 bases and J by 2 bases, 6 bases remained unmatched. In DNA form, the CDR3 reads TGTGCCAGCACTTCGGGACAGGGGGTAAACTATGGCTACACCTTC. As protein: CASTSGQGVNYGYTF.

The CDR3 DNA reads TGTGCCAGCAGCTTGCGCAATAGAGATTTTGAAGAGACCCAGTACTTC. This encodes CASSLRNRDFEETQYF. This chain joins TRBV5-5 and TRBJ2-5; D ambiguous. V was cut by 1 base and J by 3 bases, with 16 bases left in between. Germline V lookup: CDR1 SGHKS, CDR2 YYEKEE (reference sequence). The CDR3 runs 16 residues.

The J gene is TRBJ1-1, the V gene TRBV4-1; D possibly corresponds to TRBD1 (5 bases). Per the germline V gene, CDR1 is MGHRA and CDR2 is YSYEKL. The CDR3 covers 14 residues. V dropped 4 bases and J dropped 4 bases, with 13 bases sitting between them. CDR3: CASSLRGDTTEAFF. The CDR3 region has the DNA TGCGCCAGCAGCCTAAGGGGTGACACCACTGAAGCTTTCTTT.

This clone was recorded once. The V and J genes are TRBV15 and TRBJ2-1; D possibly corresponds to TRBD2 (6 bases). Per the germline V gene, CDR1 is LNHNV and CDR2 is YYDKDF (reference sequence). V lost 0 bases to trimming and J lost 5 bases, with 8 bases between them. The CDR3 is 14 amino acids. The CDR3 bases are TGTGCCACCAGCAGAGAGGACTACCACAATGAGCAGTTCTTC. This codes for CATSREDYHNEQFF.

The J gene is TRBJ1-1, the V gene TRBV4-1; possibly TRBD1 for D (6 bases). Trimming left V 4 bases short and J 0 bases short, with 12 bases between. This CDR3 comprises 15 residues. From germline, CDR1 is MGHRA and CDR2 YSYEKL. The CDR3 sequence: CASSLRTDMNTEAFF. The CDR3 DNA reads TGCGCCAGCAGCCTAAGGACAGACATGAACACTGAAGCTTTCTTT.

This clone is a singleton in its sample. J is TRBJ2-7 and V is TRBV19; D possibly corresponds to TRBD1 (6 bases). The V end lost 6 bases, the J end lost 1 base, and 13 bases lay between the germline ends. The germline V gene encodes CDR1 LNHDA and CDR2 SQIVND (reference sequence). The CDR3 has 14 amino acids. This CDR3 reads CASRADRTSYEQYF. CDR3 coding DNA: TGTGCCAGTAGGGCTGACAGGACATCCTACGAGCAGTACTTC.

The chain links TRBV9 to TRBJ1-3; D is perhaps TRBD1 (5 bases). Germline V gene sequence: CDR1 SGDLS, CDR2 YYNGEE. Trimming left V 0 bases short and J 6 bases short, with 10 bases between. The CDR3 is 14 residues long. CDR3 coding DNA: TGTGCCAGCAGCGTAGCGGGAGGGGCAAACACCATATATTTT. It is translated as CASSVAGGANTIYF.

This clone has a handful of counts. The CDR3: CASSPIQGVNTEAFF. The CDR3 DNA sequence: TGTGCCAGCTCACCTATACAGGGAGTGAACACTGAAGCTTTCTTT. This chain links TRBV18 with TRBJ1-1, with a weak D call TRBD1 (6 bases). This CDR3 comprises 15 residues. V shed 3 bases and J shed 0 bases, with 11 bases lying between them. The germline gives CDR1 KGHSH, CDR2 LQKENI.

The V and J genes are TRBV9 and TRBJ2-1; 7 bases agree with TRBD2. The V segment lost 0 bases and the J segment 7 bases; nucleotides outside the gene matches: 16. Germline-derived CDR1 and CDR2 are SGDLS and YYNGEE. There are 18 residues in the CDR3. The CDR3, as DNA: TGTGCCAGCAGCGTAGAGCCAATGGGGAGGGAGGCCCTAAATGAGCAGTTCTTC. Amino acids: CASSVEPMGREALNEQFF.

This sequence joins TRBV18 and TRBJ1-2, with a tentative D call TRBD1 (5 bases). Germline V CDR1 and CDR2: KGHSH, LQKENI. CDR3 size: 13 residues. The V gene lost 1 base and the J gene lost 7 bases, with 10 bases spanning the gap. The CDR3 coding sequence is TGTGCCAGCTCACCACGGGAGGGGCCTGGCTACACCTTC. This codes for CASSPREGPGYTF.